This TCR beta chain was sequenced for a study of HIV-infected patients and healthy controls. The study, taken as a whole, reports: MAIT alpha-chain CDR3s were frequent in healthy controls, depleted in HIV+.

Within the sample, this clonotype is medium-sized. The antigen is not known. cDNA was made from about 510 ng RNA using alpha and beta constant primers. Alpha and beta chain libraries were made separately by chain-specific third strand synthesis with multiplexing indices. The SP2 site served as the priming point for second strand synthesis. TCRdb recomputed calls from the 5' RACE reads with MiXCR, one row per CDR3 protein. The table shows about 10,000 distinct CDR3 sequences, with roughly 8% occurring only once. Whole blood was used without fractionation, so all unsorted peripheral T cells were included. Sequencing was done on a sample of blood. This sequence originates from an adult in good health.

CDR3 region: CASSEVGETQYF. In DNA, the CDR3 is TGTGCCAGCAGTGAGGTTGGAGAGACCCAGTACTTC. V is TRBV12-3 or TRBV12-4 and J is TRBJ2-5, with unresolved D. Trimming left V 5 bases short and J 4 bases short, with 8 bases between. This CDR3 region has 12 residues.